This passage covers 14 T cell receptor beta chains from one sample sequenced in a study of cytotoxic CD8 clonotypes in ibrutinib-treated CLL. Profiling relied on immunoSEQ multiplex PCR, and the TCRdb table lists in-frame clones only, not all of them. The repertoire holds 150,000 or so clones, with roughly three quarters as singletons. This specimen was PBMCs, taken after 12 months of ibrutinib treatment. These receptors all stem from a human donor with chronic lymphocytic leukemia.

The chain recombines TRBV7-9 with TRBJ2-5; 7 nucleotides agree with TRBD2. CDR3 length equals 15 residues. Germline V gene data show CDR1 as SEHNR and CDR2 as FQNEAQ (reference sequence). V lost 2 bases and J lost 4; bases outside the gene matches: 7. CDR3: CASSLNPSGGETQYF. The CDR3 nucleotides are TGTGCCAGCAGCTTAAATCCTAGCGGTGGAGAGACCCAGTACTTC.

CDR3 DNA: TGCGCCAGCAGCCAAGCTCTGGGATCGAAAAAGAACACTGAAGCTTTCTTT. Its translation: CASSQALGSKKNTEAFF. The rearrangement links TRBV4-3 to TRBJ1-1; no clear D gene. V was trimmed by 1 base and J by 1 base, leaving 16 bases between them. Germline CDR1 is LGHNA and CDR2 is YSLEER. This CDR3 comprises 17 residues.

The chain recombines TRBV27 with TRBJ2-7; 12 bases are shared with TRBD2. CDR3 length equals 17 residues. V lost 6 bases, J lost 7 bases, and 16 bases stayed unmatched. CDR1 MNHEY and CDR2 SMNVEV come from the germline V gene (reference sequence). This CDR3 is CASSPGLAGTPPGEQYF. The DNA for the CDR3 is TGTGCCAGCAGCCCCGGACTAGCGGGGACCCCACCGGGAGAGCAGTACTTC.

The CDR3 sequence: CAWSDRGTEQFF. DNA of the CDR3: TGTGCCTGGAGTGACCGCGGGACAGAGCAGTTCTTC. The chain employs TRBV30 and TRBJ2-1, with D perhaps TRBD1 or TRBD2 (6 bases each). CDR1 is GTSNPN and CDR2 is SVGIG in the germline V gene (reference sequence). Trimming pared 1 base from V and 10 bases from J, leaving 11 bases between. The CDR3 consists of 12 residues.

The rearrangement joins TRBV5-1 to TRBJ2-7; a weak D match, TRBD2 (7 bases). There are 16 residues in the CDR3. Looked up from germline, CDR1 is SGHRS and CDR2 is YFSETQ. Trimming left V 0 bases short and J 4 bases short, with 17 bases between. CDR3 in amino acids: CASSLAAGAKSYEQYF. The CDR3 bases are TGCGCCAGCAGCTTGGCCGCGGGGGCGAAATCGTACGAGCAGTACTTC.

The chain carries TRBV28 and TRBJ2-7; 11 positions match TRBD1. Trimming cost V 3 bases and J 2 bases; bases outside gene matches: 3. The CDR3 length is 15 residues. The germline CDR1 and CDR2 sequences are MDHEN and SYDVKM. As DNA, the CDR3 is TGTGCCAGCAGTTTCCGGGGACAGGGGGCCTACGAGCAGTACTTC. It encodes CASSFRGQGAYEQYF.

The rearrangement links TRBV4-2 to TRBJ1-1; a weak D match, TRBD1 (5 bases). The CDR3 is 14 amino acids. The V and J ends lost 7 bases and 5 bases respectively, with 17 bases between them. Per the germline V gene, CDR1 is LGHNA and CDR2 is YNFKEQ. The CDR3 region has the DNA TGTGCCAGCAACGATCCCCAGGGTTGGACTGAAGCTTTCTTT. Encoded protein: CASNDPQGWTEAFF.

The chain recombines TRBV18 with TRBJ1-5, with D hard to call. The CDR3 has 16 amino acids. Trimming removed 2 bases from V and 6 bases from J, with 17 bases in between. Germline-derived CDR1 and CDR2 are KGHSH and LQKENI. The CDR3 DNA sequence: TGTGCCAGCTCACCATCGCAGGTTAGCGTCCTTCAGCCCCAGCATTTT. It codes for CASSPSQVSVLQPQHF.

This sequence joins TRBV19 and TRBJ2-7, with 11 bases identical to TRBD1. There are 16 residues in the CDR3. V dropped 4 bases and J dropped 2; count of bases not matched to a gene: 7. Germline V gene data show CDR1 as LNHDA and CDR2 as SQIVND (reference sequence). The CDR3 DNA follows: TGTGCCAGTAGTAAATACGGGACAGGGGGAGCCTACGAGCAGTACTTC. Residues: CASSKYGTGGAYEQYF. Full variable domain (missing parts from reference TRBV19 and TRBJ2-7): DGGITQSPKYLFRKEGQNVTLSCEQNLNHDAMYWYRQDPGQGLRLIYYSQIVNDFQKGDIAEGYSVSREKKESFPLTVTSAQKNPTAFYLCASSKYGTGGAYEQYFGPGTRLTVT.

The chain uses TRBV14 and TRBJ2-7, with a weak D call TRBD2 (6 bases). There are 15 residues in the CDR3. CDR1 and CDR2 from the germline V gene are SGHDN and FVKESK. With 1 base removed from V and 4 bases from J, the gap between germline ends came to 14 bases. DNA for the CDR3: TGTGCCAGCAGCCAAGGGTCGGGACTTATGTACGAGCAGTACTTC. Translation gives CASSQGSGLMYEQYF. The full variable domain, completed using reference TRBV14 and TRBJ2-7, is EAGVTQFPSHSVIEKGQTVTLRCDPISGHDNLYWYRRVMGKEIKFLLHFVKESKQDESGMPNNRFLAERTGGTYSTLKVQPAELEDSGVYFCASSQGSGLMYEQYFGPGTRLTVT.

This clone was recorded only once. This chain uses TRBV5-1 with TRBJ2-7; TRBD1 matches 10 bases. The V gene's germline CDR1 is SGHRS and CDR2 YFSETQ. The CDR3 loop spans 17 amino acids. Trimming took 0 bases from V and 5 from J; bases not matched to a gene: 11. This CDR3 reads CASSLGVWRQGAHEQYF. CDR3 nucleotide sequence: TGCGCCAGCAGCTTGGGAGTTTGGAGACAGGGGGCGCACGAGCAGTACTTC.

The chain joins TRBV2 to TRBJ2-5; 11 nucleotides agree with TRBD2. CDR1 and CDR2 from the germline V gene are SNHLY and FYNNEI. The CDR3 has 14 amino acids. Trimming removed 5 bases from V and 5 bases from J; junction bases left unmatched: 4. CDR3 DNA sequence: TGTGCCAGCAGTCGGACTAGCGGGCACGAGACCCAGTACTTC. Protein sequence: CASSRTSGHETQYF.

The chain recombines TRBV5-1 with TRBJ2-1; 12 nucleotides line up with TRBD2. The CDR3 is 15 residues long. The V and J ends lost 2 bases and 9 bases, in that order; junction bases with no gene match: 6. The germline V gene has CDR1 SGHRS and CDR2 YFSETQ. Here the CDR3 DNA reads TGCGCCAGCAGCTTAAGGCTAGCGGGAGGGGGTGAGCAGTTCTTC. Its translation is CASSLRLAGGGEQFF.

This clone was detected only a few times. CDR3 sequence: CASSIGQGNGYTF. Here the CDR3 DNA reads TGTGCCAGTAGTATTGGGCAGGGGAATGGCTACACCTTC. The chain employs TRBV19 and TRBJ1-2; a weak D match, TRBD1 (6 bases). Trimming cost V 3 bases and J 6 bases, with 11 bases left between them. The V gene's germline CDR1 is LNHDA and CDR2 SQIVND (reference sequence). This CDR3 spans 13 amino acids.